Listed below are T cell receptor beta chains from one sample, sequenced in a study of T cells in Graves' hyperthyroidism and ophthalmopathy. TCRdb re-analysed the multiplex PCR reads in MiXCR, keeping a single row per CDR3 protein. The table has over 250,000 distinct CDR3 sequences, less than 30% seen once. Sequencing used blood. The receptors originated from a man between 35 and 55 years old with Graves' hyperthyroidism that later progressed to Graves' ophthalmopathy. CDR3s include the opening cysteine and the closing phenylalanine or tryptophan. The D gene is left open where the match is weak. Size values are once, few and many counts, or a class for expanded clones, and some rows have none.

clone size,D gene,J gene,V gene,CDR3 protein,CDR3 DNA
many,NA,TRBJ2-7,TRBV5-1,CASSSTRGSSYEQYF,TGCGCCAGCAGCTCGACCCGGGGTAGCTCCTACGAGCAGTACTTC
many,NA,TRBJ1-2,TRBV19,CASSSPGTANYGYTF,TGTGCCAGTAGTTCCCCAGGAACTGCAAACTATGGCTACACCTTC
many,TRBD1,TRBJ2-3,TRBV4-2,CASSPTGGFSYTDTQYF,TGTGCCAGCAGCCCTACAGGGGGTTTTTCATACACAGATACGCAGTATTTT
many,NA,TRBJ2-4,TRBV6-2/TRBV6-3,CASSYGVRAQNIQYF,TGTGCCAGCAGTTACGGCGTCAGGGCCCAAAACATTCAGTACTTC
NA,NA,TRBJ2-5,TRBV7-9,CASSLGLAFQETQYF,TGTGCCAGCAGCTTAGGGCTAGCATTCCAAGAGACCCAGTACTTC
NA,NA,TRBJ2-7,TRBV28,CASSSHNLYEQYF,TGTGCCAGCAGTTCCCATAACCTTTACGAGCAGTACTTC
many,NA,TRBJ1-2,TRBV29-1,CSVEGVVYGYTF,TGCAGCGTTGAGGGGGTGGTCTATGGCTACACCTTC
many,TRBD2,TRBJ2-2,TRBV24-1,CATSDTGLAVTGELFF,TGTGCCACCAGTGATACCGGACTAGCGGTGACCGGGGAGCTGTTTTTT
NA,NA,TRBJ1-2,TRBV12-3/TRBV12-4,CASSLVGGGGYTF,TGTGCCAGCAGTTTAGTGGGGGGCGGTGGCTACACCTTC
many,NA,TRBJ2-2,TRBV2,CASNRLTNTGELFF,TGTGCCAGTAACAGGTTAACGAACACCGGGGAGCTGTTTTTT
NA,NA,TRBJ1-1,TRBV7-8,CASRIYTGTNTEAFF,TGTGCCAGCCGGATCTACACAGGAACGAACACTGAAGCTTTCTTT
NA,TRBD2,TRBJ2-5,TRBV6-5,CASSFRTSGSVEETQYF,TGTGCCAGCAGTTTTCGGACTAGCGGGAGTGTGGAGGAGACCCAGTACTTC
many,NA,TRBJ2-5,TRBV9,CASSVGPPPLETQYF,TGTGCCAGCAGCGTAGGGCCGCCCCCACTGGAGACCCAGTACTTC
NA,NA,TRBJ1-1,TRBV30,CAWNRGIGEDTEAFF,TGTGCCTGGAATAGGGGAATCGGGGAGGACACTGAAGCTTTCTTT
NA,NA,TRBJ2-5,TRBV3-1,CASSQDTTGETQYF,TGTGCCAGCAGCCAAGACACAACCGGCGAGACCCAGTACTTC
many,NA,TRBJ2-4,TRBV12-3/TRBV12-4,CASRLGLGVGEDIQYF,TGTGCCAGCAGATTGGGTCTGGGGGTGGGGGAGGACATTCAGTACTTC
many,NA,TRBJ1-1,TRBV27,CASRSNRAGNTEAFF,TGTGCCAGCAGATCTAACAGGGCGGGGAACACTGAAGCTTTCTTT
many,TRBD2,TRBJ2-7,TRBV18,CASSQTSGSNEQYF,TGTGCCAGCTCACAGACTAGCGGGAGCAACGAGCAGTACTTC
NA,NA,TRBJ1-1,TRBV6-1,CASSVRGVNTEAFF,TGTGCCAGCAGTGTCCGTGGGGTGAACACTGAAGCTTTCTTT
NA,TRBD1,TRBJ2-2,TRBV11-2,CASSPRTGVAGELFF,TGTGCCAGCAGCCCACGGACAGGTGTTGCCGGGGAGCTGTTTTTT
NA,TRBD1,TRBJ2-7,TRBV12-3/TRBV12-4,CASSLGDSSLYEQYF,TGTGCCAGCAGTTTGGGGGACAGCTCTCTCTACGAGCAGTACTTC
NA,TRBD1,TRBJ2-7,TRBV10-3,CAISESDRVYEQYF,TGTGCCATCAGTGAGTCGGACAGGGTCTACGAGCAGTACTTC
NA,TRBD2,TRBJ2-5,TRBV7-2,CASIRKSGRVSETQYF,TGTGCCAGCATTCGTAAGAGCGGGAGGGTGTCGGAGACCCAGTACTTC
NA,NA,TRBJ2-7,TRBV20-1,CSASRGPSGEQYF,TGCAGTGCTAGTCGGGGACCCTCCGGCGAGCAGTACTTC
many,NA,TRBJ2-7,TRBV20-1,CSAPSPRSGNGEQYF,TGCAGTGCTCCTTCTCCTAGGTCCGGTAATGGTGAGCAGTACTTC
few,TRBD1,TRBJ1-1,TRBV27,CASTRTGPNTEAFF,TGTGCCAGCACCCGGACAGGGCCAAACACTGAAGCTTTCTTT
many,NA,TRBJ2-2,TRBV3-1,CASSQAANTGELFF,TGTGCCAGCAGCCAGGCGGCGAACACCGGGGAGCTGTTTTTT